These 18 T cell receptor beta chains share one sample of origin, sequenced in a study of shared clonotypes between healthy human individuals. Libraries were prepared by immunoSEQ multiplex PCR; TCRdb keeps only in-frame clonotypes and omits some of them. The profile shows 1.5 million to 1.9 million clones, around 98% of them singletons. Specimen: naive CD4+ T cells sorted from blood. Subset specified: CD45RA+ positively selected. These receptors were obtained from a man aged 30-40 years in good health.

The chain combines TRBV6-1 with TRBJ2-2; D possibly corresponds to TRBD2 (5 bases). Germline V gene lookup returns CDR1 MNHNS and CDR2 SASEGT. The ends were cut back, 6 bases at V and 4 bases at J, with 9 bases in the middle. CDR3 length: 13 amino acids. This CDR3 reads CASRASSTGELFF. DNA for the CDR3: TGTGCCAGCAGGGCTAGCTCCACCGGGGAGCTGTTTTTT.

DNA of the CDR3: TGTGCCAGCAGCTCCCGTGGGGCGGGAGTAGTCTACAATGAGCAGTTCTTC. Translating it yields CASSSRGAGVVYNEQFF. This chain links TRBV7-2 with TRBJ2-1; 7 nucleotides agree with TRBD2. Germline V gene lookup returns CDR1 SGHTA and CDR2 FQGNSA. Unmatched junction bases numbered 12, after V lost 4 bases and J lost 3 bases. The CDR3 is 17 residues long.

This clone was picked up one time. J is TRBJ2-4 and V is TRBV11-2, with no clear D. The V and J ends lost 0 bases and 4 bases respectively, with 4 bases between them. Germline V gives CDR1 SGHAT, CDR2 FQNNGV. This CDR3 comprises 13 residues. The CDR3 spells CASSLDRKNIQYF. CDR3 DNA sequence: TGTGCCAGCAGCTTAGATCGAAAAAACATTCAGTACTTC.

The V and J genes are TRBV4-3 and TRBJ2-1, with a possible D match to TRBD2 (6 bases). The CDR3 extends over 22 amino acids. Deletions cut 0 bases from V and 0 bases from J, with 27 bases between. Germline V gene lookup returns CDR1 LGHNA and CDR2 YSLEER. CDR3 bases: TGCGCCAGCAGCCAAGATCTCCCCCAAGGTGGTCAGCGGGCTAGCTCCTACAATGAGCAGTTCTTC. Translation: CASSQDLPQGGQRASSYNEQFF.

The chain combines TRBV7-6 with TRBJ2-7, with TRBD2 identical over 15 bases. The length of the CDR3 is 18 residues. The germline CDR1 and CDR2 sequences are SGHVS and FNYEAQ. Trimming took 3 bases from V and 1 from J; bases not matched to a gene: 7. The CDR3 DNA is TGTGCCAGCAGCTTCCTACCGGGACTAGCGGGAGGTTCCTACGAGCAGTACTTC. Protein: CASSFLPGLAGGSYEQYF.

The genes are TRBV28 and TRBJ2-5, with TRBD2 identical over 12 bases. The ends lost 3 bases at V and 6 bases at J; junction bases unmatched: 11. CDR1 MDHEN and CDR2 SYDVKM come from the germline V gene. The CDR3 is made up of 17 amino acids. CDR3 in amino acids: CASSFRASGRGPKTQYF. The CDR3, as DNA: TGTGCCAGCAGTTTTCGGGCTAGCGGGAGGGGGCCGAAGACCCAGTACTTC. The variable domain in full, completed from reference TRBV28 and TRBJ2-5, reads DVKVTQSSRYLVKRTGEKVFLECVQDMDHENMFWYRQDPGLGLRLIYFSYDVKMKEKGDIPEGYSVSREKKERFSLILESASTNQTSMYLCASSFRASGRGPKTQYFGPGTRLLVL.

The sample holds one count of this clone. V is TRBV7-8 and J is TRBJ1-5, with D possibly TRBD1 on 6 matching bases. In germline, CDR1 is SGHVS, CDR2 FQNEAQ. Trimming took off 1 base at V and 0 bases at J, with 10 bases between the two ends. This CDR3 has 16 residues. CDR3 sequence: CASSLEGVYSNQPQHF. CDR3 sequence (DNA): TGTGCCAGCAGCTTAGAGGGGGTATATAGCAATCAGCCCCAGCATTTT. The whole variable domain, remainder taken from reference TRBV7-8 and TRBJ1-5, is GAGVSQSPRYKVAKRGQDVALRCDPISGHVSLFWYQQALGQGPEFLTYFQNEAQLDKSGLPSDRFFAERPEGSVSTLKIQRTQQEDSAVYLCASSLEGVYSNQPQHFGDGTRLSIL.

The rearrangement joins TRBV27 to TRBJ2-5; 10 bases map to TRBD2. CDR1 is MNHEY and CDR2 is SMNVEV in the germline V gene (reference sequence). This CDR3 has 16 amino acids. Trimming took 4 bases from V and 1 from J; bases not matched to a gene: 6. The CDR3 region has the DNA TGTGCCAGCAGTTGGAGACTAGCGGGTGCCCAAGAGACCCAGTACTTC. It encodes CASSWRLAGAQETQYF.

This clone was recorded once. V is TRBV5-1 and J is TRBJ2-5; the match to TRBD1 covers 9 bases. The V and J ends lost 3 bases and 3 bases, in that order; junction bases with no gene match: 9. Per germline, CDR1 SGHRS and CDR2 YFSETQ. This CDR3 has 16 amino acids. The CDR3: CASSYKQGAPEETQYF. DNA for the CDR3: TGCGCCAGCAGCTACAAACAGGGGGCGCCGGAAGAGACCCAGTACTTC.

J is TRBJ2-7 and V is TRBV5-1; the D gene could be TRBD1 or TRBD2 (5 bases each). This CDR3 contains 15 residues. The V gene lost 4 bases and the J gene lost 3 bases, with 17 bases spanning the gap. The germline gives CDR1 SGHRS, CDR2 YFSETQ. CDR3 residues: CASSPSSGPRYEQYF. Written as DNA, the CDR3 is TGCGCCAGCAGCCCGAGCTCGGGGCCCCGCTACGAGCAGTACTTC.

The rearrangement uses TRBV6-5 and TRBJ2-3, with TRBD2 matching over 9 bases. Germline V gives CDR1 MNHEY, CDR2 SVGAGI. Unmatched junction bases numbered 4, after V lost 2 bases and J lost 7 bases. This CDR3 spans 14 amino acids. The CDR3 is CASSYRLAANTQYF. The CDR3 region has the DNA TGTGCCAGCAGTTACAGACTAGCGGCTAATACGCAGTATTTT.

The CDR3 reads CASSDGQFGQPQHF. The CDR3 coding sequence is TGTGCCAGCAGTGACGGACAGTTCGGTCAGCCCCAGCATTTT. The chain carries TRBV6-5 and TRBJ1-5, with TRBD1 as a possible D gene (6 bases). The CDR3 has 14 amino acids. The V gene's germline CDR1 is MNHEY and CDR2 SVGAGI. The V end was cut by 5 bases, the J end by 6 bases, with 14 bases between.

The J gene is TRBJ2-5, the V gene TRBV18; D is perhaps TRBD1 (6 bases). V lost 8 bases to trimming and J lost 1 base, with 11 bases between them. The length of the CDR3 is 13 residues. Germline CDR1 and CDR2: KGHSH and LQKENI. CDR3 residues: CASRGGVQETQYF. CDR3 sequence (DNA): TGTGCCAGCCGAGGGGGAGTCCAAGAGACCCAGTACTTC.

The rearrangement uses TRBV2 and TRBJ2-1, with D hard to call. Looked up from germline, CDR1 is SNHLY and CDR2 is FYNNEI. The V end lost 3 bases, the J end lost 5 bases, and 14 bases lay between the germline ends. CDR3 length: 15 amino acids. The CDR3 reads CASSDKVGPNNEQFF. CDR3 nucleotide sequence: TGTGCCAGCAGTGATAAGGTCGGGCCTAACAATGAGCAGTTCTTC.

The rearrangement joins TRBV6-4 to TRBJ2-2; the D gene is possibly TRBD2 (6 bases). V dropped 4 bases and J dropped 6 bases, with 9 bases sitting between them. Per germline, CDR1 MRHNA and CDR2 SNTAGT. The CDR3 contains 13 residues. As DNA, the CDR3 is TGTGCCAGCAGTGTAACTAGCTCCGGGGAGCTGTTTTTT. This sequence encodes CASSVTSSGELFF.

The J gene is TRBJ2-3, the V gene TRBV30; tentatively, D is TRBD2 (5 bases). Trimming left V 2 bases short and J 4 bases short, with 22 bases between. Germline V gene data show CDR1 as GTSNPN and CDR2 as SVGIG (reference sequence). CDR3 length equals 17 residues. As DNA, the CDR3 is TGTGCCTGGAGTAAGAGGGAGAGTAGAGGGTCTGCAGATACGCAGTATTTT. Encoded protein: CAWSKRESRGSADTQYF.

The chain links TRBV7-2 to TRBJ2-7; 7 bases match TRBD1. From germline, CDR1 is SGHTA and CDR2 FQGNSA. V gave up 6 bases and J gave up 7 bases; unmatched junction bases: 9. This CDR3 region has 13 residues. CDR3 sequence (DNA): TGTGCCAGCAGGTACGGGACAGCCTTTGAGCAGTACTTC. This sequence encodes CASRYGTAFEQYF. The whole variable domain, remainder taken from reference TRBV7-2 and TRBJ2-7, is GAGVSQSPSNKVTEKGKDVELRCDPISGHTALYWYRQSLGQGLEFLIYFQGNSAPDKSGLPSDRFSAERTGGSVSTLTIQRTQQEDSAVYLCASRYGTAFEQYFGPGTRLTVT.

The chain has TRBV5-5 and TRBJ2-1, with 14 bases aligning to TRBD2. CDR3 size: 15 residues. J lost 7 bases, V lost 7 bases, and 7 bases had no gene match. Per the germline V gene, CDR1 is SGHKS and CDR2 is YYEKEE (reference sequence). DNA for the CDR3: TGTGCCAGCGAATGGGGACTAGCGGGAGTTAATGAGCAGTTCTTC. It yields the protein CASEWGLAGVNEQFF.